This T cell receptor beta chain was profiled in a study of OX40 agonist ivuxolimab in advanced cancers. Regarding the study in general: Ivuxolimab, which targeted the costimulatory receptor OX40 (CD134), was an agonistic, fully human IgG2 monoclonal antibody. Intravenous ivuxolimab was administered to patients every 2 weeks at six dose levels: 0.01, 0.1, 0.3, 1.5, 3 and 10 mg/kg. Of the approximately 50 patients in dose escalation, 19 had hepatocellular carcinoma, about 15 had melanoma, 9 had renal cell carcinoma and 9 had head and neck cancer. In the dose-escalation cohort, 82.7% of patients were male, and the mean age was approximately 60 years, with a range of roughly 23 to 85. Prior anti-PD-1, anti-PD-L1 or anti-CTLA-4 therapy was permitted, and 40% of dose-escalation patients had received checkpoint inhibitors. Partial responses occurred in three dose-escalation patients, of whom one had hepatocellular carcinoma and two had cutaneous melanoma. Peripheral TCRbeta sequencing was intended to test whether TCR sequence diversity was altered and clonal T-cell expansion was caused by ivuxolimab. The paper reports the monotherapy dose-escalation portion (N ≈ 52 patients) of the phase I ivuxolimab trial.

On this clone: Its antigen has not been determined. No much larger clone is present one base from it, and per-base qualities are unavailable.

Here is what the overall study found, with its caveats: Low levels of normalized T-cell clonal expansion were also seen in some patients who did not respond. After ivuxolimab, CD8+ T cells had more expanded clones than CD4+ T cells on average. Antigen specificity was not determined for the clonally expanded peripheral T cells. At doses from 0.1 to 3.0 mg/kg, clonal expansion was seen in both CD4+ and CD8+ blood T cells between baseline and week 6. In partial responders in the 0.1-3.0 mg/kg groups, normalized peripheral clonal expansion was found to be among the lowest, especially among CD8+ T cells.

Genomic DNA was isolated from the sorted cells so that the TCRbeta CDR3 region could be sequenced. The immunoSEQ Assay was used for sequencing of TCRbeta CDR3 regions. TCRdb carries this immuneACCESS record with in-frame sequences only. Its versions omit some clonotypes, under half of them owing to an unresolved V gene in the studies checked, with the rest unexplained. The sample table shows 57,000 or so clones, and roughly 81% are seen once. The top ten clonotypes cover around 4.7% of the sample. CDR1 and CDR2, looked up from the germline V gene (reference sequence), are GTSNPN and SVGIG. From its cysteine to its phenylalanine, the CDR3 spans 12 amino acids. The CDR3 DNA has 36 bases and is translated from base 1. V is pared back by 4 bases and J by 7 bases, with 10 bases lying between the germline termini. The trial excluded patients who had a history of autoimmune disease or who were on systemic immunosuppression. Peripheral blood for TCR sequencing was collected from all dose cohorts at baseline, on cycle 4 day 1, and on cycle 7 day 1. Samples were obtained from an open-label, multicenter, first-in-human phase I dose-escalation trial of ivuxolimab. Adults with locally advanced or metastatic melanoma, renal cell, hepatocellular, or head and neck squamous cell carcinoma were enrolled in the trial. Before TCR sequencing, CD4+ T cells and CD8+ T cells from peripheral blood were sorted into separate populations.

The sequence is built from TRBV30 and TRBJ1-4, with TRBD1 perhaps the D gene, on 6 matching bases. The clonotype comes from an adult with an advanced solid tumor such as melanoma, head and neck, liver or kidney cancer. The sample was CD4+ or CD8+ T cells sorted from blood, taken in a trial of the OX40 agonist ivuxolimab. In nucleotide form, the sequence is TGTGCCTGGAACAGGGATGGTGAAAAACTGTTTTTT. Translated, it gives CAWNRDGEKLFF.